This TCR beta chain was observed in a study of T-cell memory formation after mild COVID-19. Study-wide results and caveats: Mostly located in CM and EM were contracting CD4+ clones, with contracting CD8+ clones located in EMRA. Cross-reactive memory appears to have joined, as suggested by some responding clones showing up in pre-infection memory. Among clones peaking at day 37 in the second wave, SARS-CoV-2 specificity remained unconfirmed. From day 15 to 85, contracting clones were balanced between CD4 and CD8, whereas later expanders leaned toward CD4+.

V gave up 4 bases and J gave up 6 bases, with 12 bases separating them. CDR1 is SQVTM, CDR2 ANQGSEA, per germline. This CDR3 is built from 12 residues. One entry per CDR3 protein results from TCRdb running MiXCR on the 5' RACE reads. The table includes under 650,000 distinct CDR3 sequences, approximately 18% detected once. This clonotype was recorded at least ten times. Its cognate antigen is unknown. This TCR was sampled from an adult woman who had mild COVID-19 (a few samples of this study predate the infection). Cell type and time point are not known. Source material: PBMCs or a T cell subset sorted from them (not recorded which). The chain recombines TRBV29-1 with TRBJ1-2; TRBD1 is a possible D gene (5 bases). CDR3 in amino acids: CSVGQGGHGYTF. Here the CDR3 DNA reads TGCAGCGTTGGGCAGGGAGGACATGGCTACACCTTC. Full variable domain (rest looked up from reference TRBV29-1 and TRBJ1-2): SAVISQKPSRDICQRGTSLTIQCQVDSQVTMMFWYRQQPGQSLTLIATANQGSEATYESGFVIDKFPISRPNLTFSTLTVSNMSPEDSSIYLCSVGQGGHGYTFGSGTRLTVV.